These T cell receptor beta chains were read from a single sample in a study of blood T cells in healthy people across ages. TCRdb ran MiXCR on the 5' RACE reads and lists one entry per CDR3 protein. The sample lists about 1.6 million distinct CDR3 sequences, about 31% seen once, with around 10% in the top ten. Material for sequencing was blood. These receptor sequences come from a young woman in good health. Each CDR3 is given without its conserved first and last residue.

v_call	j_call	cdr3_aa
TRBV29-1	TRBJ1-4	SASRGLTNEKLF
TRBV5-1	TRBJ1-1	ASSLTQRGGTEAF
TRBV27	TRBJ2-1	ASLTLMRGGSYNEQF
TRBV20-1	TRBJ2-5	SARDGGAGQETQY
TRBV7-2	TRBJ2-3	ASSLRLKGQGITDTQY
TRBV7-2	TRBJ1-2	ASSPRTGGDNYGYT
TRBV20-1	TRBJ2-7	SAKTSVSHEQY
TRBV6-6	TRBJ1-3	ASSSPMGAGNTIY
TRBV11-1	TRBJ2-7	ASSFRENDYEQY
TRBV5-1	.	ASSPGQGGAEQY
TRBV20-1	TRBJ1-4	SARVVREGRKLF
TRBV27	TRBJ2-1	ASSLGLADNEQF
TRBV11-1	TRBJ2-1	ATQAGPYNEQF
TRBV5-1	TRBJ2-7	ASSAQFRDSSRRSLEQY
TRBV10-1	TRBJ2-2	ASRPGSGSNGELF
TRBV7-3	TRBJ1-6	ASSARHKHLYNSPLH
TRBV20-1	TRBJ1-5	SASQGSQPQH
TRBV9	TRBJ2-5	ACSASGGIETQY
TRBV6-2/TRBV6-3	TRBJ2-3	ASSYSLSEITDTQY
TRBV6-5	TRBJ2-5	ASSYLPAGPKETQY
TRBV4-1	TRBJ2-3	ASSQEELSGIRQTQY
TRBV28	TRBJ1-5	ASSLLSSGPNQPQH
TRBV20-1	TRBJ2-1	SATINSRTRGASYNEQF
TRBV3-1	TRBJ2-3	ASSQDLTSGIDTQY
TRBV20-1	TRBJ2-1	SARDFPEQF
TRBV2	TRBJ1-1	ASSEETGGTEAF
TRBV20-1	TRBJ2-3	KAGQGSTDTQY
TRBV9	TRBJ2-6	ATSGWLSGANVLT
TRBV6-1	TRBJ2-3	ASRQKAGQNTDTQY
TRBV9	TRBJ1-6	ASSEGGGRGDNSPLH
TRBV5-1	TRBJ2-1	ASSRGTQRNEQF
TRBV5-5	TRBJ2-7	ASSSPSGMFSEQY
TRBV15	TRBJ2-3	ATSIGGQSTDTQY
TRBV3-1	TRBJ2-3	ASSTRRAQGTDTQY
TRBV5-1	TRBJ2-7	ASSLTDRVSYEQY
TRBV10-3	TRBJ2-7	AIGSPGNSYEQY
TRBV28	TRBJ2-3	ASSFRQTDTQY
TRBV9	TRBJ2-1	ASSVGGLDYNEQF
TRBV11-2	TRBJ2-7	ASSSGTSGASYEQY